A selection of T cell receptor beta chains follows, all from one sample in a study of cytomegalovirus exposure and HLA in healthy donors. Sequencing used immunoSEQ multiplex PCR; TCRdb keeps in-frame clones, though not all of them. Seen here are about 80,000 clones, around three quarters observed once, and the top ten hold roughly 22%. Sequenced input: PBMCs. These receptors all come from a woman aged 40 to 55 in good health and CMV-seropositive. CDR3s include the opening cysteine and the closing phenylalanine or tryptophan. The D gene is left open where the match is weak. Size is omitted from some rows. Given values are once, few, many or a class for expanded clones.

clone_size	v_call	d_call	j_call	cdr3_nt	cdr3_aa
.	TRBV6-1	.	TRBJ2-7	TGTGCCAGCAGTGCTCGGTCGGGACACAGAGAGCAGTACTTC	CASSARSGHREQYF
.	TRBV19	.	TRBJ1-5	TGTGCCAGTAGTATTGCCGGGGGGGATCAGCCCCAGCATTTT	CASSIAGGDQPQHF
.	TRBV7-8	.	TRBJ1-4	TGTGCCAGCAGCCCAGAAGGACAGAGGAATGAAAAACTGTTTTTT	CASSPEGQRNEKLFF
.	TRBV30	.	TRBJ2-1	TGTGCCTGGAGAGCGCCCCCAGGGGTGAGGGACAATGAGCAGTTCTTC	CAWRAPPGVRDNEQFF
.	TRBV18	TRBD1	TRBJ1-2	TGTGCCAGCTCTCGATATGGAACCGGGACAGAGGCTAAGGGCTATGGCTACACCTTC	CASSRYGTGTEAKGYGYTF
few	TRBV4-2	TRBD2	TRBJ2-1	TGTGCCAGCAGCCGCCGTAGCGGGAGCGTTGAGCAGTTCTTC	CASSRRSGSVEQFF
.	TRBV10-2	.	TRBJ2-7	TGCGCCAGCAGTGAGGTGGGCTTTAACACCTACGAGCAGTACTTC	CASSEVGFNTYEQYF
once	TRBV6-1	TRBD1	TRBJ1-1	TGTGCCAGCAGTACGGACAGGGGAGGCGCTGAAGCTTTCTTT	CASSTDRGGAEAFF
.	TRBV2	.	TRBJ1-4	TGTGCCAGCAGTCGGGCGAGGGCTGCTAATGAAAAACTGTTTTTT	CASSRARAANEKLFF
once	TRBV5-4	TRBD1	TRBJ2-5	TGTGCCAGCAGCTTGGCGGCGGGACAGGTAATCCAAGAGACCCAGTACTTC	CASSLAAGQVIQETQYF
few	TRBV6-5	TRBD1	TRBJ1-1	TGTGCCAGCAGTTACGCGGCAGGGGGCATGGGCACTGAAGCTTTCTTT	CASSYAAGGMGTEAFF
.	TRBV30	.	TRBJ1-1	TGTGCCTGGCGGAGGAGGGACCTGACGAACACTGAAGCTTTCTTT	CAWRRRDLTNTEAFF
.	TRBV2	TRBD1	TRBJ1-2	TGTGCCGGACACAGGGGAGGTGGCTACACCTTC	CAGHRGGGYTF
.	TRBV6-6	.	TRBJ1-1	TGTGCCAGCAGTTATGGAGGGTCTGGGACTGAAGCTTTCTTT	CASSYGGSGTEAFF
.	TRBV6-5	TRBD1	TRBJ1-3	TGTGCCAGCAGGGTCACAGGGGTTGGAAACACCATATATTTT	CASRVTGVGNTIYF
.	TRBV19	.	TRBJ2-7	TGTGCCAGTAGCAGGGTTTGGAACGAGCAGTACTTC	CASSRVWNEQYF
.	TRBV5-1	TRBD2	TRBJ2-7	TGCGCCAGCAGCTTGGGCGCGGGGGTCTACGAGCAGTACTTC	CASSLGAGVYEQYF